The following is a T cell receptor (beta chain) sequence with its context. Trimming left V 0 bases short and J 0 bases short, with 11 bases between. The length of the CDR3 is 16 residues. Germline V lookup: CDR1 SGHDN, CDR2 FVKESK. Source study methods: How many nucleated cells were present was estimated from reference gene primer amplification. Generated by immunoSEQ multiplex PCR, the TCRdb table keeps only in-frame clones and is missing some. V, J and clone size are taken as reported in that table, and D and trimming were inferred from the DNA itself. Altogether about 200,000 clones are present, about 81% being singletons, with the ten largest covering 4.5% to 5.5%. This sample is drawn from a study of blood T cell repertoires in COVID-19. Looking at the study overall: The study drew acute and convalescent COVID-19 samples from the United States, Italy and Spain. T cells, B-cell-depleted T cells, or PBMCs provided the cDNA or gDNA that served as material.

This TCR was sampled from a woman in her 70s with COVID-19, enrolled during active disease. The sequenced material came from peripheral blood. The chain joins TRBV14 to TRBJ1-1; no reliable D call. The CDR3 here is CASSQDFPSVNTEAFF. The CDR3 nucleotides read TGTGCCAGCAGCCAAGATTTCCCCAGTGTGAACACTGAAGCTTTCTTT.